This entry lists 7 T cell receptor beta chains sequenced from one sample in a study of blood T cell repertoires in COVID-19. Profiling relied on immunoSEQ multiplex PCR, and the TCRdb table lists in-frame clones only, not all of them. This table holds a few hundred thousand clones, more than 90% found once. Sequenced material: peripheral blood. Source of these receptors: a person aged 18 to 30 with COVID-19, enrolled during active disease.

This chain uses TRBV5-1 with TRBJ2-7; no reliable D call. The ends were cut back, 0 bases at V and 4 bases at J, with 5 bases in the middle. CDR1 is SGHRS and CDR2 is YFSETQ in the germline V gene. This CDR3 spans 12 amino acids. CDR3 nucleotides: TGCGCCAGCAGCTTGGGGGCTTACGAGCAGTACTTC. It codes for CASSLGAYEQYF.

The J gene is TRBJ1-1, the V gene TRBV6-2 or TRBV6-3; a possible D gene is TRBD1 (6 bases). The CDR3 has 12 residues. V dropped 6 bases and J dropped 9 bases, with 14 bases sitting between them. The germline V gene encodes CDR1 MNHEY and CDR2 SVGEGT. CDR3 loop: CASSQHTGKAFF. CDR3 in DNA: TGTGCCAGCAGCCAGCACACAGGGAAAGCTTTCTTT.

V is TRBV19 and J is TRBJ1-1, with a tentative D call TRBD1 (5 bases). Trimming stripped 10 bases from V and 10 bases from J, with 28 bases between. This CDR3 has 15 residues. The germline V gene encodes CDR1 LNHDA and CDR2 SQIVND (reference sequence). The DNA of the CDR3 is TGTGCCACCTTTCAGGGCCTGGGATCCAGGGCCCCAGCTTTCTTT. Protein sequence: CATFQGLGSRAPAFF.

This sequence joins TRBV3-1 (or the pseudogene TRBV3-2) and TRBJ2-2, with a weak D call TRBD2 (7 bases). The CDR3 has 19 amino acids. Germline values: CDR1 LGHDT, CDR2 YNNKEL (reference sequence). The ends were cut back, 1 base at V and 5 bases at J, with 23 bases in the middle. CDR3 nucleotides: TGTGCCAGCAGCCAAGCAGGGTTCGGCGGGGGCCGGGGAACCGGGGAGCTGTTTTTT. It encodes CASSQAGFGGGRGTGELFF.

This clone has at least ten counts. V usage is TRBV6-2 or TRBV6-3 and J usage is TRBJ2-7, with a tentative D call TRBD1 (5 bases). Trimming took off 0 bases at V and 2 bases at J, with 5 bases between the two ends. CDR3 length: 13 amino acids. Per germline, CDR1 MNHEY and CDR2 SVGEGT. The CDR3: CASSYSDTYEQYF. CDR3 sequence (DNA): TGTGCCAGCAGTTACTCGGACACCTACGAGCAGTACTTC.

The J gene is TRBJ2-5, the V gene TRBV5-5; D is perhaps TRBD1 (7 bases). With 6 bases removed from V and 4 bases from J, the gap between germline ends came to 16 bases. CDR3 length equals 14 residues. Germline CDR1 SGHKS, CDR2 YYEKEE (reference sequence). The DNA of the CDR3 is TGTGCCAGCAATTTCAGGGGGGCCAGAGAGACCCAGTACTTC. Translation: CASNFRGARETQYF.

CDR3 sequence: CASSPPWQGAGGYTF. The CDR3 DNA reads TGTGCCAGCAGTCCCCCCTGGCAGGGGGCGGGTGGCTACACCTTC. The chain has TRBV2 and TRBJ1-2; TRBD1 matches at 8 bases. This CDR3 has 15 amino acids. Germline V gives CDR1 SNHLY, CDR2 FYNNEI. With V trimmed by 5 bases and J by 7 bases, 12 bases remained unmatched.